These 20 T cell receptor beta chains were sequenced from one sample in a study of T cell changes during pregnancy in multiple sclerosis. The repertoire was sequenced with immunoSEQ multiplex PCR; TCRdb's copy has only in-frame clones and lacks some. The sample lists around 39,000 clones; about nine tenths were seen once. This material consisted of CD8+ T cells from peripheral blood mononuclear cells, taken before pregnancy. Receptors originate from a female donor with multiple sclerosis, enrolled in a pregnancy study.

J is TRBJ2-5 and V is TRBV6-6, with 9 bases that match TRBD1. V gave up 5 bases and J gave up 1 base; unmatched junction bases: 5. The CDR3 is made up of 15 amino acids. CDR1 is MNHNY and CDR2 is SVGAGI in the germline V gene (reference sequence). The CDR3 reads CASSQGTGFQETQYF. CDR3 in DNA: TGTGCCAGCAGTCAGGGGACAGGGTTCCAAGAGACCCAGTACTTC.

The rearrangement links TRBV28 to TRBJ1-2; D possibly corresponds to TRBD1 (6 bases). This CDR3 spans 18 amino acids. Germline V CDR1 and CDR2: MDHEN, SYDVKM. Trimming took 5 bases from V and 3 from J, leaving 25 bases between them. This CDR3 is CASSRTYPGQGVDYGYTF. DNA for the CDR3: TGTGCCAGCAGTAGAACCTACCCGGGACAAGGGGTCGACTATGGCTACACCTTC.

The chain is built from TRBV6-1 and TRBJ1-2, with a weak D call TRBD1 (6 bases). Looked up from germline, CDR1 is MNHNS and CDR2 is SASEGT. The CDR3 sequence is 15 residues long. V was clipped by 2 bases and J by 5 bases, with 15 bases between them. The CDR3: CASSEFRGLSYGYTF. The CDR3 bases are TGTGCCAGCAGTGAATTCAGGGGCCTTAGTTATGGCTACACCTTC.

The gene calls are TRBV9 and TRBJ1-5; TRBD1 might be the D (5 bases). The CDR3 covers 14 residues. CDR1 and CDR2 from the germline V gene are SGDLS and YYNGEE. Between the trimmed V and J ends, which lost 0 bases and 3 bases, there was a span of 7 bases. The CDR3 sequence is CASSVGGLNQPQHF. CDR3 nucleotides: TGTGCCAGCAGCGTAGGGGGCCTCAATCAGCCCCAGCATTTT.

This chain connects TRBV4-1 to TRBJ1-1; 10 positions match TRBD1. V lost 3 bases and J lost 2; bases outside the gene matches: 9. The CDR3 length is 17 residues. Germline CDR1 is MGHRA and CDR2 is YSYEKL. CDR3: CASSHRDRGLVNTEAFF. The CDR3 DNA is TGCGCCAGCAGCCACCGGGACAGGGGCCTTGTTAACACTGAAGCTTTCTTT.

V gene TRBV10-3 combines with J gene TRBJ1-5; 10 nucleotides match TRBD1. J lost 3 bases, V lost 2 bases, and 4 bases had no gene match. CDR1 and CDR2 (germline): ENHRY, SYGVKD. The CDR3 totals 16 residues. Here the CDR3 reads CAISEDGTGDNQPQHF. The CDR3 nucleotides read TGTGCCATCAGTGAGGATGGGACAGGGGACAATCAGCCCCAGCATTTT.

This chain connects TRBV7-9 to TRBJ2-1, with 10 bases lining up with TRBD2. Germline values: CDR1 SEHNR, CDR2 FQNEAQ (reference sequence). Trimming at V came to 4 bases and at J to 6 bases, leaving 12 bases not matched to a gene. The CDR3 extends over 17 amino acids. CDR3 sequence: CASSSVGVAGGSNEQFF. The CDR3, as DNA: TGTGCCAGCAGCTCAGTAGGGGTAGCGGGAGGTTCCAATGAGCAGTTCTTC.

V and J are TRBV5-5 and TRBJ1-4; D is possibly TRBD1 (5 bases). The germline V and J ends were trimmed by 0 bases and 7 bases, with 10 bases remaining between them. CDR1 SGHKS and CDR2 YYEKEE come from the germline V gene (reference sequence). The CDR3 covers 14 residues. CDR3 bases: TGTGCCAGCAGCTTGGCGGGGGGTCGTGAAAAACTGTTTTTT. It translates to CASSLAGGREKLFF.

The rearrangement joins TRBV7-2 to TRBJ2-7; 7 bases are shared with TRBD1. The length of the CDR3 is 14 residues. The germline V gene encodes CDR1 SGHTA and CDR2 FQGNSA. The V gene end was trimmed by 4 bases and the J gene end by 1 base; junction bases not matched to a gene: 4. The CDR3 loop reads CASSSDRASYEQYF. CDR3 nucleotides: TGTGCCAGCAGCTCCGACAGGGCTTCCTACGAGCAGTACTTC.

The sample holds a few counts of this clone. The chain uses TRBV23-1 and TRBJ1-5; maybe TRBD1 (5 bases). TRBV23-1 is known as an ORF, though its function is uncertain. V lost 1 base and J 4 bases, leaving 14 bases between the germline ends. This CDR3 is 16 amino acids long. DNA for the CDR3: TGCGCCAGCAGTCAATTCGAGACAGACGAGAATCAGCCCCAGCATTTT. Encoded protein: CASSQFETDENQPQHF.

This chain links TRBV7-9 with TRBJ2-1, with a weak D call TRBD2 (6 bases). CDR1 and CDR2 from the germline V gene are SEHNR and FQNEAQ (reference sequence). The CDR3 spans 14 residues. V dropped 5 bases and J dropped 4 bases, with 12 bases sitting between them. CDR3 nucleotides: TGTGCCAGCAGCCCACGGGACTTATACAATGAGCAGTTCTTC. Residues: CASSPRDLYNEQFF.

The genes are TRBV4-1 and TRBJ2-7; no clear D. Germline CDR1 MGHRA, CDR2 YSYEKL. V lost 0 bases and J lost 4, with 13 bases in between. This CDR3 is built from 15 residues. Written as DNA, the CDR3 is TGCGCCAGCAGCCAAGATCCGATAGCCTTGTACGAGCAGTACTTC. This codes for CASSQDPIALYEQYF.

The chain has TRBV7-6 and TRBJ1-1; TRBD1 agrees at 7 bases. The V and J ends lost 8 bases and 5 bases, in that order; junction bases with no gene match: 8. Germline V gives CDR1 SGHVS, CDR2 FNYEAQ. The CDR3 spans 13 residues. CDR3 in amino acids: CASADRVGTEAFF. The CDR3 DNA is TGTGCCAGCGCCGACAGGGTGGGAACTGAAGCTTTCTTT. The full variable domain, completed using reference TRBV7-6 and TRBJ1-1, is GAGVSQSPRYKVTKRGQDVALRCDPISGHVSLYWYRQALGQGPEFLTYFNYEAQQDKSGLPNDRFSAERPEGSISTLTIQRTEQRDSAMYRCASADRVGTEAFFGQGTRLTVV.

The V and J genes are TRBV2 and TRBJ1-2, with 7 bases aligning to TRBD1. The trim removed 4 bases at V and 0 bases at J, leaving 11 bases unmatched. This CDR3 contains 17 residues. Germline values: CDR1 SNHLY, CDR2 FYNNEI. The CDR3 DNA sequence: TGTGCCAGCAGTGGGTCTGAAAACAGGGGTACTAACTATGGCTACACCTTC. It specifies CASSGSENRGTNYGYTF.

The rearrangement links TRBV5-1 to TRBJ2-1, with 8 nucleotides matching TRBD1. Losses at the gene ends were 1 base for V and 8 bases for J; bases not matched to a gene: 5. The CDR3 loop spans 14 amino acids. Germline V gene lookup returns CDR1 SGHRS and CDR2 YFSETQ. The CDR3 bases are TGCGCCAGCAGCTTGACAGGGGGGATGGATGAGCAGTTCTTC. It yields the protein CASSLTGGMDEQFF. Full variable domain (rest looked up from reference TRBV5-1 and TRBJ2-1): KAGVTQTPRYLIKTRGQQVTLSCSPISGHRSVSWYQQTPGQGLQFLFEYFSETQRNKGNFPGRFSGRQFSNSRSEMNVSTLELGDSALYLCASSLTGGMDEQFFGPGTRLTVL.

The table lists this clone with a count of one. The chain links TRBV5-6 to TRBJ1-6; no firm D call. V lost 1 base and J 4 bases, leaving 12 bases between the germline ends. CDR1 and CDR2 (germline): SGHDT, YYEEEE. The CDR3 spans 16 residues. CDR3 loop: CASSLRRKVYNSPLHF. CDR3 DNA sequence: TGTGCCAGCAGCTTGCGCAGGAAAGTGTATAATTCACCCCTCCACTTT.

This chain connects TRBV7-7 to TRBJ2-1; 13 bases align to TRBD2. In germline, CDR1 is SSHAT, CDR2 FNYEAQ (reference sequence). The junction had 1 base not matched to a gene; V was cut back by 5 bases and J by 9 bases. The CDR3 runs to 13 residues. CDR3 sequence: CASSRTSGSEQFF. The CDR3 nucleotides read TGTGCCAGCAGCCGGACTAGCGGGAGTGAGCAGTTCTTC. Full variable domain (remainder filled in from reference TRBV7-7 and TRBJ2-1): GAGVSQSPRYKVTKRGQDVTLRCDPISSHATLYWYQQALGQGPEFLTYFNYEAQPDKSGLPSDRFSAERPEGSISTLTIQRTEQRDSAMYRCASSRTSGSEQFFGPGTRLTVL.

This sequence joins TRBV2 and TRBJ2-1; 7 bases map to TRBD2. This CDR3 region has 16 residues. Germline lookup yields CDR1 SNHLY and CDR2 FYNNEI. After removal of 5 bases from V and 0 bases from J, the junction contained 7 bases not matched to a gene. The CDR3 protein is CASSYKRTSSYNEQFF. The CDR3 DNA follows: TGTGCCAGCAGTTATAAAAGGACTAGCTCCTACAATGAGCAGTTCTTC. The full variable domain, in which reference TRBV2 and TRBJ2-1 provide the parts outside the CDR3, is EPEVTQTPSHQVTQMGQEVILRCVPISNHLYFYWYRQILGQKVEFLVSFYNNEISEKSEIFDDQFSVERPDGSNFTLKIRSTKLEDSAMYFCASSYKRTSSYNEQFFGPGTRLTVL.

The chain combines TRBV6-5 with TRBJ2-5, with D possibly being TRBD2 (5 bases). Germline CDR1 MNHEY, CDR2 SVGAGI. Trimming stripped 7 bases from V and 1 base from J, with 16 bases between. This CDR3 spans 15 amino acids. The CDR3 spells CASTTLPGLQETQYF. The CDR3 DNA reads TGTGCCAGCACCACCTTGCCCGGACTCCAAGAGACCCAGTACTTC.

This chain uses TRBV10-3 with TRBJ2-7, with 9 bases identical to TRBD2. Germline V CDR1 and CDR2: ENHRY, SYGVKD. The CDR3 covers 13 residues. V was clipped by 7 bases and J by 2 bases; unmatched bases: 3. The CDR3 coding sequence is TGTGCCATCAAGGCTAGCGGGACCTACGAGCAGTACTTC. Translated, it gives CAIKASGTYEQYF.